The 28 T cell receptor beta chains below come from one sample, sequenced in a study of sequential checkpoint blockade in melanoma. Treatment in this sample: randomized to nivolumab then ipilimumab (arm A) or the reverse (arm B). Sequencing used immunoSEQ multiplex PCR; TCRdb keeps in-frame clones, though not all of them. This table holds around 12,000 clones, roughly 72% found once. Material: CD8+ T cells sorted from blood (inferred from file names), obtained from a patient given nivolumab and ipilimumab in sequence. The receptors originated from a human donor with melanoma.

By sample share, this clone is medium-sized (0.01 to 0.1%). The chain joins TRBV15 to TRBJ2-3; 8 bases are shared with TRBD2. Looked up from germline, CDR1 is LNHNV and CDR2 is YYDKDF (reference sequence). This CDR3 comprises 15 residues. The junction had 9 bases not matched to a gene; V was cut back by 4 bases and J by 6 bases. The CDR3 region has the DNA TGTGCCACCAGCATCGCGGCGGGAGGAGGGGATACGCAGTATTTT. It specifies CATSIAAGGGDTQYF. The full variable domain, completed using reference TRBV15 and TRBJ2-3, is DAMVIQNPRYQVTQFGKPVTLSCSQTLNHNVMYWYQQKSSQAPKLLFHYYDKDFNNEADTPDNFQSRRPNTSFCFLDIRSPGLGDTAMYLCATSIAAGGGDTQYFGPGTRLTVL.

In DNA, the CDR3 is TGTGCCAGCAGTTATACAGGGCCCAATCAGCCCCAGCATTTT. Translating it yields CASSYTGPNQPQHF. The gene calls are TRBV7-2 and TRBJ1-5; TRBD1 might be the D (6 bases). Germline V CDR1 and CDR2: SGHTA, FQGNSA. The CDR3 covers 14 residues. V gave up 6 bases and J gave up 3 bases, with 12 bases separating them.

This clone has a handful of counts. This rearrangement joins TRBV6-4 to TRBJ2-3, with 7 bases fitting TRBD1. V lost 6 bases to trimming and J lost 5 bases; unmatched junction nucleotides: 11. CDR1 is MRHNA and CDR2 is SNTAGT in the germline V gene. This CDR3 region has 15 residues. In nucleotides, the CDR3 is TGTGCCAGCAGCCAAACCGACAGGGTTGAAGATACGCAGTATTTT. Translated, it gives CASSQTDRVEDTQYF.

This chain connects TRBV29-1 to TRBJ2-7; TRBD1 might be the D (6 bases). Trimming cost V 2 bases and J 5 bases, with 13 bases left between them. Germline V gene sequence: CDR1 SQVTM, CDR2 ANQGSEA. The CDR3 has 13 residues. The CDR3 loop is CSVENRVSNEQYF. The CDR3 nucleotides read TGCAGCGTTGAAAACAGGGTATCCAACGAGCAGTACTTC.

The chain carries TRBV13 and TRBJ2-2; 8 nucleotides agree with TRBD1. Germline V lookup: CDR1 PRHDT, CDR2 FYEKMQ (reference sequence). V gave up 5 bases and J gave up 5 bases; unmatched junction bases: 10. The CDR3 runs 16 residues. The CDR3 region is CASSPGQGDKTGELFF. The CDR3 DNA reads TGTGCCAGCAGCCCCGGACAGGGCGACAAGACCGGGGAGCTGTTTTTT.

In this sample, this clone turned up a few times. The CDR3 DNA reads TGCGCCAGCAGTGAGTGGACTAGGCAAGAGACCCAGTACTTC. It is translated as CASSEWTRQETQYF. This sequence joins TRBV10-2 and TRBJ2-5; 7 positions match TRBD2. With V trimmed by 1 base and J by 2 bases, 1 base remained unmatched. The CDR3 extends over 14 amino acids. Germline CDR1 WSHSY, CDR2 SAAADI.

The J gene is TRBJ2-1, the V gene TRBV9, with TRBD2 matching over 8 bases. V was clipped by 2 bases and J by 4 bases; unmatched bases: 8. Germline V lookup: CDR1 SGDLS, CDR2 YYNGEE. The CDR3 is made up of 16 amino acids. CDR3: CASSVREGEIYNEQFF. The CDR3 nucleotides read TGTGCCAGCAGCGTCCGGGAGGGAGAAATTTACAATGAGCAGTTCTTC.

This chain uses TRBV4-3 with TRBJ1-1; D may be TRBD1 (5 bases). Trimming removed 4 bases at V and 3 bases at J, with 15 bases between. The germline CDR1 and CDR2 sequences are LGHNA and YSLEER. This CDR3 contains 15 residues. This chain's CDR3 is CASSRGRVSDTEAFF. DNA of the CDR3: TGCGCCAGCAGCCGAGGCAGGGTGTCGGACACTGAAGCTTTCTTT.

This rearrangement joins TRBV7-2 to TRBJ1-1, with a tentative D call TRBD1 (5 bases). The CDR3 covers 14 residues. Trimming shortened V by 5 bases and J by 3 bases, and 13 bases separated the two germline ends. Germline V gene data show CDR1 as SGHTA and CDR2 as FQGNSA. The CDR3 reads CASSTDIRYTEAFF. DNA of the CDR3: TGTGCCAGCAGCACGGACATACGCTACACTGAAGCTTTCTTT.

DNA for the CDR3: TGTGCCAGCAGCCCACAGGGTTCCCCCTACGAGCAGTACGTC. Its translation: CASSPQGSPYEQYV. The chain joins TRBV7-9 to TRBJ2-7, with D tentatively TRBD1 (6 bases). Per germline, CDR1 SEHNR and CDR2 FQNEAQ (reference sequence). The ends were cut back, 5 bases at V and 2 bases at J, with 13 bases in the middle. CDR3 length equals 14 residues.

The chain couples TRBV27 to TRBJ1-2, with 8 bases identical to TRBD1. This CDR3 has 14 residues. Trimming took 6 bases from V and 0 from J; bases not matched to a gene: 3. Germline values: CDR1 MNHEY, CDR2 SMNVEV (reference sequence). This CDR3 is CASRSGGPNYGYTF. The CDR3 nucleotides are TGTGCCAGCAGGTCAGGGGGCCCTAACTATGGCTACACCTTC.

This chain connects TRBV10-3 to TRBJ2-4, with TRBD1 matching 8 bases. Germline-derived CDR1 and CDR2 are ENHRY and SYGVKD. V lost 4 bases to trimming and J lost 2 bases; unmatched junction nucleotides: 1. The CDR3 covers 14 residues. The DNA for the CDR3 is TGTGCCATCAGTGGACAGGGGTCCAAAAACATTCAGTACTTC. It codes for CAISGQGSKNIQYF.

The gene calls are TRBV7-9 and TRBJ1-5; a possible D gene is TRBD1 (5 bases). The CDR3 sequence is 12 residues long. Germline loops: CDR1 SEHNR, CDR2 FQNEAQ (reference sequence). Trimming stripped 3 bases from V and 10 bases from J, with 10 bases between. CDR3 nucleotides: TGTGCCAGCAGCTTCGGGGGTGGCCCCCAGCATTTT. Protein sequence: CASSFGGGPQHF.

This chain joins TRBV5-6 and TRBJ2-7; TRBD1 agrees at 9 bases. Germline CDR1 reads SGHDT; CDR2 reads YYEEEE. The CDR3 is 15 residues long. Unmatched junction bases numbered 10, after V lost 4 bases and J lost 5 bases. CDR3 nucleotide sequence: TGTGCCAGCAGCCTACAGGGGGCGGATTATGACGAGCAGTACGTC. Encoded protein: CASSLQGADYDEQYV.

The chain combines TRBV29-1 with TRBJ2-7; 9 bases fit TRBD2. V dropped 5 bases and J dropped 6; count of bases not matched to a gene: 5. Germline V gene data show CDR1 as SQVTM and CDR2 as ANQGSEA. The CDR3 totals 12 residues. This CDR3 is CSVSGLASEQYF. CDR3 nucleotides: TGCAGCGTTTCGGGACTAGCTAGCGAGCAGTACTTC.

The V and J genes are TRBV7-2 and TRBJ2-7; D possibly corresponds to TRBD2 (7 bases). The CDR3 length is 13 residues. Germline V gene data show CDR1 as SGHTA and CDR2 as FQGNSA. V was clipped by 5 bases and J by 6 bases, with 14 bases between them. The CDR3 reads CASSTWGGAEQYV. In DNA, the CDR3 is TGTGCCAGCAGCACTTGGGGGGGGGCCGAGCAGTACGTC.

This chain joins TRBV27 and TRBJ1-1; possible D gene TRBD1, 5 bases. V lost 1 base to trimming and J lost 1 base, with 10 bases between them. Looked up from germline, CDR1 is MNHEY and CDR2 is SMNVEV (reference sequence). This CDR3 contains 15 residues. The CDR3 nucleotides are TGTGCCAGCAGTTTATTCCCAGGGAAGAACACTGAAGCTTTCTTT. This encodes CASSLFPGKNTEAFF.

Remarks on this clone: Other DNA sequences in this specimen translate into the identical CDR3. This sequence joins TRBV5-1 and TRBJ2-5; a weak D match, TRBD1 (6 bases). V lost 3 bases to trimming and J lost 2 bases, with 17 bases between them. The CDR3 sequence is 16 residues long. The germline gives CDR1 SGHRS, CDR2 YFSETQ. In nucleotides, the CDR3 is TGCGCCAGCAGCTCCCGGGACAAACGATTGCAAGAGACCCAGTACTTC. Protein product: CASSSRDKRLQETQYF.

V is TRBV19 and J is TRBJ1-1, with TRBD1 matching 9 bases. The CDR3 length is 14 residues. The junction had 4 bases not matched to a gene; V was cut back by 7 bases and J by 1 base. CDR1 and CDR2 from the germline V gene are LNHDA and SQIVND (reference sequence). The CDR3 DNA sequence: TGTGCCAGTACTTGGGGACAGGGGAACACTGAAGCTTTCTTT. It encodes CASTWGQGNTEAFF. The full variable domain, completed using reference TRBV19 and TRBJ1-1, is DGGITQSPKYLFRKEGQNVTLSCEQNLNHDAMYWYRQDPGQGLRLIYYSQIVNDFQKGDIAEGYSVSREKKESFPLTVTSAQKNPTAFYLCASTWGQGNTEAFFGQGTRLTVV.

The V and J genes are TRBV7-6 and TRBJ1-1; 11 nucleotides agree with TRBD1. V was clipped by 4 bases and J by 5 bases; unmatched bases: 6. CDR1 is SGHVS, CDR2 FNYEAQ, per germline. The CDR3 is made up of 15 amino acids. The CDR3 loop reads CASSSGQGVRTEAFF. For the CDR3, the DNA is TGTGCCAGCAGCTCGGGACAGGGGGTAAGAACTGAAGCTTTCTTT.

The chain couples TRBV6-6 to TRBJ1-4; perhaps TRBD1 as D (6 bases). Trimming left V 7 bases short and J 4 bases short, with 16 bases between. The CDR3 extends over 15 amino acids. CDR1 and CDR2 from the germline V gene are MNHNY and SVGAGI (reference sequence). The chain's CDR3 is CASTLLRGSNEKLFF. CDR3 nucleotides: TGTGCCAGCACCCTCCTCAGGGGAAGTAATGAAAAACTGTTTTTT.

This clone was seen just once. At one end, the junction sequence differs from germline, possibly due to a read error. This rearrangement joins TRBV7-8 to TRBJ2-5; D perhaps matches TRBD1 (6 bases). The CDR3 is made up of 12 amino acids. CDR1 SGHVS and CDR2 FQNEAQ come from the germline V gene. The CDR3 is CASSLGREGQNF. The CDR3 region has the DNA TGTGCCAGCAGCTTAGGCCGAGAGGGACAAAACTTC.

The chain has TRBV7-9 and TRBJ2-7; D gene unclear. Germline-derived CDR1 and CDR2 are SEHNR and FQNEAQ (reference sequence). CDR3 length: 13 amino acids. The ends were cut back, 6 bases at V and 4 bases at J, with 13 bases in the middle. In nucleotides, the CDR3 is TGTGCCAGCAGACCCTCAGAAGTATACGAGCAGTACTTC. Amino acids: CASRPSEVYEQYF.

This clone was recorded a few times. This chain joins TRBV21-1 and TRBJ1-5. TRBV21-1 is a pseudogene segment. The CDR3 runs 17 residues. This CDR3 is CASSKAQIGGSGQPQHF. In DNA, the CDR3 is TGTGCCAGCAGCAAAGCCCAGATCGGCGGTTCGGGACAGCCCCAGCATTTT.

The chain uses TRBV6-6 and TRBJ2-2, with 8 bases identical to TRBD2. CDR1 is MNHNY, CDR2 SVGAGI, per germline (reference sequence). V was clipped by 0 bases and J by 6 bases; unmatched bases: 6. The CDR3 is 16 residues long. CDR3 residues: CASSYSGAGGAGELFF. The CDR3 DNA sequence: TGTGCCAGCAGTTACTCGGGCGCGGGAGGAGCCGGGGAGCTGTTTTTT.

The chain uses TRBV7-8 and TRBJ2-2; 10 nucleotides agree with TRBD2. The CDR3 runs to 18 residues. Germline-derived CDR1 and CDR2 are SGHVS and FQNEAQ. V was clipped by 0 bases and J by 8 bases; unmatched bases: 12. The CDR3 sequence is CASSLAGTSERSDGELFF. The CDR3, as DNA: TGTGCCAGCAGCTTAGCTGGGACTAGCGAGCGGTCGGATGGGGAGCTGTTTTTT.

Note on this clone: Other DNA sequences of this sample code for an identical CDR3. V and J are TRBV5-6 and TRBJ2-5, with TRBD2 matching over 7 bases. The CDR3 extends over 13 amino acids. J gave up 3 bases and V 3 bases, and 2 bases lay outside the gene matches. CDR1 and CDR2 from the germline V gene are SGHDT and YYEEEE. CDR3 coding DNA: TGTGCCAGCAGCTGGGGGGGGGAAGAGACCCAGTACTTC. Translation gives CASSWGGEETQYF.

The V call is TRBV9, the J call TRBJ2-2; maybe TRBD2 (5 bases). This CDR3 contains 13 residues. CDR1 is SGDLS and CDR2 is YYNGEE in the germline V gene. V was shortened by 0 bases and J by 6 bases, with 6 bases between the two germline ends. The CDR3 DNA is TGTGCCAGCAGCGTAGGCGGGTCCGGGGAGCTGTTTTTT. It codes for CASSVGGSGELFF.